Below are 26 T cell receptor beta chains sequenced from a single sample in a study of control samples from healthy donors and cancer patients (dated by TCRdb to between 2020 and 2021). Libraries came from the immunoSEQ multiplex PCR assay. The immuneACCESS repertoire file appears here via TCRdb, limited to in-frame rearrangements. These files lack a portion of the clones; in checked studies, under half of the deficit traces to unresolved V genes, and the cause of the others is not known. Within this sample are more than 80,000 clones, with 93% of them counted one time only. Roughly 8% of the sample goes to the ten largest clones. Sequenced input: blood. These receptors were collected from a man aged 18 to 30 in good health.

This clone has only one observation. The chain links TRBV12-3 or TRBV12-4 to TRBJ1-1, with D unclear. V shed 6 bases and J shed 2 bases, with 7 bases lying between them. The CDR3 runs 12 residues. The CDR3 nucleotides are TGTGCCAGCAGCACACAAAACACTGAAGCTTTCTTT. Translation gives CASSTQNTEAFF.

The CDR3 sequence is CASSFDRVGYTF. The CDR3 DNA is TGTGCCAGCAGCTTCGACAGGGTTGGCTACACCTTC. The rearrangement links TRBV5-8 to TRBJ1-2; 7 bases are a match to TRBD1. The CDR3 is 12 amino acids. The V gene end was trimmed by 2 bases and the J gene end by 7 bases; junction bases not matched to a gene: 2. CDR1 and CDR2 (germline): SGHTS, YDEGEE.

The rearrangement links TRBV6-5 to TRBJ2-7; 8 nucleotides agree with TRBD1. The trim removed 4 bases at V and 4 bases at J, leaving 9 bases unmatched. Germline CDR1 MNHEY, CDR2 SVGAGI. The CDR3 has 15 residues. The CDR3 sequence is CASSSETGTGYEQYF. For the CDR3, the DNA is TGTGCCAGCAGTTCCGAAACCGGGACAGGTTACGAGCAGTACTTC.

The chain joins TRBV5-1 to TRBJ2-7; 9 bases match TRBD2. The CDR3 contains 16 residues. Germline-derived CDR1 and CDR2 are SGHRS and YFSETQ. Losses at the gene ends were 4 bases for V and 1 base for J; bases not matched to a gene: 9. The CDR3 nucleotides are TGCGCCAGCAGCCTTAGCGCGGGGGGGAATTCCTACGAGCAGTACTTC. It encodes CASSLSAGGNSYEQYF.

The gene calls are TRBV30 and TRBJ2-1, with D hard to call. This CDR3 is built from 13 residues. Trimming took 3 bases from V and 8 from J, leaving 14 bases between them. In germline, CDR1 is GTSNPN, CDR2 SVGIG (reference sequence). CDR3 protein: CAWSTHGGDEQFF. CDR3 DNA sequence: TGTGCCTGGAGCACCCACGGCGGTGATGAGCAGTTCTTC.

The genes are TRBV19 and TRBJ2-5, with 8 bases matching TRBD1. The CDR3 contains 12 residues. Trimming cost V 8 bases and J 5 bases; bases outside gene matches: 4. Germline loops: CDR1 LNHDA, CDR2 SQIVND (reference sequence). CDR3 loop: CASGDRGETQYF. CDR3 bases: TGTGCCAGTGGAGACAGGGGCGAGACCCAGTACTTC.

The chain recombines TRBV21-1 with TRBJ2-4; the table calls TRBD1, which could not be checked here. TRBV21-1 is marked as a pseudogene. The CDR3 spans 24 residues. For the CDR3, the DNA is TGTGCCAGCAGCAAAGTAAGTTTAGTTAAGCTTGGGCAGGACAGGGTCGAAGGGGGAAACATTCAGTACTTC. This codes for CASSKVSLVKLGQDRVEGGNIQYF.

This CDR3 is CASSQGATVTEAFF. The CDR3 nucleotides read TGTGCCAGCAGCCAAGGCGCAACCGTCACGGAAGCTTTCTTT. This chain joins TRBV3-1 (or the pseudogene TRBV3-2) and TRBJ1-1, with unresolved D. Per germline, CDR1 LGHDT and CDR2 YNNKEL (reference sequence). Trimming removed 1 base from V and 8 bases from J, with 14 bases in between. The CDR3 totals 14 residues.

The chain is built from TRBV13 and TRBJ1-3, with a tentative D call TRBD1 (6 bases). The CDR3 is 15 residues long. In germline, CDR1 is PRHDT, CDR2 FYEKMQ (reference sequence). The V end was cut by 6 bases, the J end by 2 bases, with 14 bases between. DNA of the CDR3: TGTGCCAGCAGGAGAGGGGGTGGGCCTGGAAACACCATATATTTT. Translating gives CASRRGGGPGNTIYF.

The chain uses TRBV5-5 and TRBJ2-3; D not certain. The CDR3 contains 12 residues. The V end was cut by 4 bases, the J end by 6 bases, with 9 bases between. Germline assignment: CDR1 SGHKS and CDR2 YYEKEE (reference sequence). The CDR3 DNA reads as TGTGCCAGCAGCGCCTGGTGGGATACGCAGTATTTT. As protein: CASSAWWDTQYF.

This clone came up once. The chain employs TRBV5-4 and TRBJ2-3; 8 nucleotides align to TRBD1. Germline lookup yields CDR1 SGHNT and CDR2 YYREEE (reference sequence). This CDR3 contains 15 residues. V trimming: 5 bases; J trimming: 1 base; junction bases outside the gene matches: 6. CDR3 loop: CASSPPGQGTDTQYF. The CDR3 nucleotides read TGTGCCAGCAGTCCCCCGGGACAGGGCACAGATACGCAGTATTTT.

The V call is TRBV4-1, the J call TRBJ1-2; D unresolved. From germline, CDR1 is MGHRA and CDR2 YSYEKL. The CDR3 extends over 15 amino acids. V was cut by 4 bases and J by 0 bases, with 12 bases left in between. CDR3 region: CASSPSVGTNYGYTF. CDR3 sequence (DNA): TGCGCCAGCAGCCCCTCGGTAGGGACTAACTATGGCTACACCTTC.

The chain uses TRBV9 and TRBJ1-5; 7 positions agree with TRBD1. CDR1 is SGDLS and CDR2 is YYNGEE in the germline V gene. This CDR3 spans 14 amino acids. With V trimmed by 4 bases and J by 3 bases, 4 bases remained unmatched. CDR3 nucleotide sequence: TGTGCCAGCAGCCAGGGGGAGTACAATCAGCCCCAGCATTTT. It yields the protein CASSQGEYNQPQHF. The entire variable domain, with the rest obtained from reference TRBV9 and TRBJ1-5, is as follows: DSGVTQTPKHLITATGQRVTLRCSPRSGDLSVYWYQQSLDQGLQFLIQYYNGEERAKGNILERFSAQQFPDLHSELNLSSLELGDSALYFCASSQGEYNQPQHFGDGTRLSIL.

This clone was counted once. The gene calls are TRBV2 and TRBJ2-1; the D gene is possibly TRBD2 (6 bases). V lost 5 bases and J lost 7, with 15 bases in between. CDR3 length equals 14 residues. From germline, CDR1 is SNHLY and CDR2 FYNNEI. The CDR3 DNA sequence: TGTGCCAGCAGTCAGAAGCGGGCAGAAAATGAGCAGTTCTTC. This encodes CASSQKRAENEQFF.

The rearrangement uses TRBV13 and TRBJ2-7; D not certain. CDR3 size: 13 residues. V gave up 3 bases and J gave up 1 base, with 7 bases separating them. Germline V gene sequence: CDR1 PRHDT, CDR2 FYEKMQ (reference sequence). CDR3 DNA: TGTGCCAGCAGCTTCCGAGGTTCCTACGAGCAGTACTTC. This gives the protein CASSFRGSYEQYF.

This chain links TRBV7-3 with TRBJ1-5, with TRBD1 as a possible D gene (6 bases). V was clipped by 3 bases and J by 5 bases, with 14 bases between them. Germline-derived CDR1 and CDR2 are SGHTA and FQGTGA. This CDR3 has 15 residues. The CDR3 loop is CASSLRTATDQPQHF. CDR3 DNA sequence: TGTGCCAGCAGCTTGAGGACAGCCACGGATCAGCCCCAGCATTTT.

This clone was picked up one time. The rearrangement links TRBV5-1 to TRBJ2-5; the D is unclear. V dropped 7 bases and J dropped 0 bases, with 4 bases sitting between them. Per the germline V gene, CDR1 is SGHRS and CDR2 is YFSETQ. The CDR3 is 11 amino acids. The CDR3 here is CASRDQETQYF. The DNA for the CDR3 is TGCGCCAGCCGAGACCAAGAGACCCAGTACTTC.

J is TRBJ1-1 and V is TRBV13; D remains unclear. V was trimmed by 3 bases and J by 0 bases, leaving 5 bases between them. CDR3 size: 13 residues. Per the germline V gene, CDR1 is PRHDT and CDR2 is FYEKMQ (reference sequence). The DNA of the CDR3 is TGTGCCAGCAGCTTCGGGATGAACACTGAAGCTTTCTTT. Its protein product is CASSFGMNTEAFF.

V gene TRBV6-2 or TRBV6-3 combines with J gene TRBJ2-1, with D tentatively TRBD1 (6 bases). The V end was cut by 4 bases, the J end by 5 bases, with 18 bases between. CDR1 MNHEY and CDR2 SVGEGT come from the germline V gene. CDR3 length: 16 residues. The CDR3 reads CASSSWRRGSHNEQFF. CDR3 nucleotide sequence: TGTGCCAGCAGTTCATGGCGCAGGGGAAGCCACAATGAGCAGTTCTTC.

The CDR3 region is CSVPTGNTEAFF. CDR3 coding DNA: TGCAGCGTCCCTACGGGGAACACTGAAGCTTTCTTT. This chain connects TRBV29-1 to TRBJ1-1; D is uncertain. The CDR3 is 12 amino acids. V dropped 6 bases and J dropped 1 base, with 9 bases sitting between them. Germline CDR1 SQVTM, CDR2 ANQGSEA.

The chain links TRBV27 to TRBJ1-5; TRBD1 matches at 9 bases. Per the germline V gene, CDR1 is MNHEY and CDR2 is SMNVEV (reference sequence). The V segment lost 2 bases and the J segment 9 bases; nucleotides outside the gene matches: 8. The CDR3 totals 15 residues. The CDR3 sequence: CASSLVGQGFWPQHF. The CDR3 region has the DNA TGTGCCAGCAGTTTAGTCGGACAGGGGTTTTGGCCCCAGCATTTT.

The CDR3 is CASLRPGSGYTF. CDR3 coding DNA: TGTGCCAGCCTGCGCCCGGGCAGCGGCTACACCTTC. This chain links TRBV25-1 with TRBJ1-2; no reliable D call. Germline V gene lookup returns CDR1 MGHDK and CDR2 SYGVNS. CDR3 length: 12 residues. The ends were cut back, 8 bases at V and 8 bases at J, with 15 bases in the middle.

This chain joins TRBV25-1 and TRBJ1-1; a weak D match, TRBD1 (6 bases). Germline CDR1 is MGHDK and CDR2 is SYGVNS. The ends were cut back, 7 bases at V and 2 bases at J, with 11 bases in the middle. This CDR3 has 13 amino acids. The CDR3, as DNA: TGTGCCAGCAAGGACAGTCCTAACACTGAAGCTTTCTTT. Residues: CASKDSPNTEAFF.

J is TRBJ2-7 and V is TRBV4-1; D may be TRBD2 (6 bases). CDR3 size: 15 residues. Germline CDR1 MGHRA, CDR2 YSYEKL. V was cut by 1 base and J by 3 bases, with 13 bases left in between. CDR3 nucleotides: TGCGCCAGCAGCCAAGGTACCGGGAGTTTCTACGAGCAGTACTTC. This encodes CASSQGTGSFYEQYF.

This clone was detected only a few times. CDR3 residues: CAWSTDSPPPYNEQFF. The CDR3 DNA sequence: TGTGCCTGGAGCACTGACTCGCCCCCTCCCTACAATGAGCAGTTCTTC. The chain uses TRBV30 and TRBJ2-1; D is undetermined. Germline CDR1 reads GTSNPN; CDR2 reads SVGIG (reference sequence). This CDR3 is built from 16 residues. Trimming cost V 3 bases and J 2 bases, with 17 bases left between them.

This clone was picked up one time. The V call is TRBV6-5, the J call TRBJ2-3, with TRBD2 matching over 12 bases. J gave up 1 base and V 11 bases, and 4 bases lay outside the gene matches. The length of the CDR3 is 14 residues. Germline V gene data show CDR1 as MNHEY and CDR2 as SVGAGI. CDR3 amino acids: CAVRLAGGTDTQYF. CDR3 sequence (DNA): TGTGCCGTGAGACTAGCGGGAGGCACAGATACGCAGTATTTT.